These 27 T cell receptor beta chains originate from one sample sequenced in a study of shared clonotypes between healthy human individuals. The data were produced by immunoSEQ multiplex PCR, yet TCRdb's version contains in-frame clones alone and is incomplete. In the table there are some 1.5 million clones, 95% to 99% of which are singletons. The specimen was naive CD4+ T cells sorted from blood. Noted subset: CD45RA+ positively selected. The origin of the receptors is a man aged 25 to 40 in good health.

This clone was detected only once. The gene calls are TRBV19 and TRBJ2-7; TRBD1 matches at 10 bases. The V gene's germline CDR1 is LNHDA and CDR2 SQIVND (reference sequence). V lost 6 bases and J lost 1; bases outside the gene matches: 9. The CDR3 loop spans 16 amino acids. CDR3 sequence: CASSRTGGSLSYEQYF. Here the CDR3 DNA reads TGTGCCAGTAGCCGGACAGGGGGGTCGTTGTCCTACGAGCAGTACTTC.

V usage is TRBV28 and J usage is TRBJ2-7; maybe TRBD1 (7 bases). The CDR3 is made up of 14 amino acids. Germline V gene sequence: CDR1 MDHEN, CDR2 SYDVKM. V was shortened by 6 bases and J by 3 bases, with 15 bases between the two germline ends. The CDR3 reads CASRPGGSLYEQYF. CDR3 coding DNA: TGTGCCAGCAGGCCAGGGGGGTCTCTCTACGAGCAGTACTTC.

The rearrangement links TRBV18 to TRBJ2-3; TRBD1 is a possible D gene (5 bases). Trimming shortened V by 1 base and J by 2 bases, and 13 bases separated the two germline ends. The CDR3 extends over 16 amino acids. Germline V gene data show CDR1 as KGHSH and CDR2 as LQKENI. CDR3 protein: CASSPLQGRFTDTQYF. Written as DNA, the CDR3 is TGTGCCAGCTCACCACTCCAGGGAAGGTTCACAGATACGCAGTATTTT.

This chain connects TRBV28 to TRBJ1-5, with no clear D. The CDR3 covers 14 residues. In germline, CDR1 is MDHEN, CDR2 SYDVKM. Trimming cost V 6 bases and J 2 bases, with 11 bases left between them. CDR3 in DNA: TGTGCCAGCAGGGAGCAGTCGGGCAATCAGCCCCAGCATTTT. As protein: CASREQSGNQPQHF. The whole variable domain, remainder taken from reference TRBV28 and TRBJ1-5, is DVKVTQSSRYLVKRTGEKVFLECVQDMDHENMFWYRQDPGLGLRLIYFSYDVKMKEKGDIPEGYSVSREKKERFSLILESASTNQTSMYLCASREQSGNQPQHFGDGTRLSIL.

The chain couples TRBV27 to TRBJ2-7, with D perhaps TRBD2 (6 bases). CDR1 MNHEY and CDR2 SMNVEV come from the germline V gene (reference sequence). V lost 8 bases, J lost 5 bases, and 13 bases lay in between. CDR3 length: 12 amino acids. The CDR3 nucleotides read TGTGCCAGCGGGGACTTCCGGGACGAGCAGTACTTC. This translates into CASGDFRDEQYF.

J is TRBJ1-1 and V is TRBV28, with a tentative D call TRBD1 (6 bases). CDR3 size: 17 residues. Germline CDR1 reads MDHEN; CDR2 reads SYDVKM. Between the trimmed V and J ends, which lost 4 bases and 1 base, there was a span of 19 bases. The CDR3 reads CASSSYGGGGKNTEAFF. The CDR3, as DNA: TGTGCCAGCAGTTCATATGGGGGAGGGGGAAAGAACACTGAAGCTTTCTTT.

The chain couples TRBV23-1 to TRBJ2-7; 11 nucleotides match TRBD1. TRBV23-1 is assigned to the ORF class and has an uncertain function. This CDR3 comprises 16 residues. The V and J ends lost 6 bases and 4 bases, in that order; junction bases with no gene match: 11. In DNA form, the CDR3 reads TGCGCCAGCAGGACGGACAGGGGGCACCCCCCGTACGAGCAGTACTTC. This codes for CASRTDRGHPPYEQYF.

A few counts support this clone. The J gene is TRBJ1-4, the V gene TRBV29-1; D gene ambiguous. The CDR3 consists of 10 residues. V was shortened by 4 bases and J by 7 bases, with 4 bases between the two germline ends. Looked up from germline, CDR1 is SQVTM and CDR2 is ANQGSEA. Written as DNA, the CDR3 is TGCAGCGTTGGGGCTGAAAAACTGTTTTTT. Protein: CSVGAEKLFF.

The chain employs TRBV11-2 and TRBJ2-4, with 7 bases matching TRBD1. The germline V gene has CDR1 SGHAT and CDR2 FQNNGV. This CDR3 contains 15 residues. V lost 5 bases, J lost 6 bases, and 10 bases stayed unmatched. The DNA of the CDR3 is TGTGCCAGCAGCCCTAGGACAGGTGGACGAAACATTCAGTACTTC. Its translation: CASSPRTGGRNIQYF. Combining the CDR3 with reference TRBV11-2 and TRBJ2-4 gives the whole variable domain EAGVAQSPRYKIIEKRQSVAFWCNPISGHATLYWYQQILGQGPKLLIQFQNNGVVDDSQLPKDRFSAERLKGVDSTLKIQPAKLEDSAVYLCASSPRTGGRNIQYFGAGTRLSVL.

V and J are TRBV19 and TRBJ2-2; D call uncertain. CDR3 length equals 16 residues. V lost 0 bases and J lost 2, with 10 bases in between. In germline, CDR1 is LNHDA, CDR2 SQIVND (reference sequence). The chain's CDR3 is CASSIDIQLNTGELFF. The CDR3 DNA is TGTGCCAGTAGTATAGATATACAGCTAAACACCGGGGAGCTGTTTTTT.

This sequence joins TRBV28 and TRBJ2-1, with 9 positions matching TRBD2. Per the germline V gene, CDR1 is MDHEN and CDR2 is SYDVKM. With V trimmed by 10 bases and J by 6 bases, 19 bases remained unmatched. CDR3 length: 17 amino acids. Here the CDR3 reads CATTRIPGLAIGNEQFF. CDR3 sequence (DNA): TGTGCCACCACAAGAATACCGGGACTAGCAATCGGCAATGAGCAGTTCTTC.

Of note for this clone: No conserved phenylalanine or tryptophan is present at the end of the CDR3, so a read error is the likely explanation. Because the CDR3's place on the DNA is in doubt, the DNA is left out and the CDR3 is given as listed by TCRdb. This sequence joins TRBV19 and TRBJ2-3; the table's TRBD2 call for D was not verified on the DNA. Germline V gene lookup returns CDR1 LNHDA and CDR2 SQIVND (reference sequence). Counting both end residues, the CDR3 totals 15 amino acids. The CDR3: CASTRQQTSGRPPLI.

The chain joins TRBV18 to TRBJ1-2; D remains ambiguous. Deletions cut 2 bases from V and 8 bases from J, with 12 bases between. Looked up from germline, CDR1 is KGHSH and CDR2 is LQKENI. The CDR3 contains 13 residues. The CDR3 DNA follows: TGTGCCAGCTCACCATCAGGTTTATCGGGCTACACCTTC. This encodes CASSPSGLSGYTF.

The chain joins TRBV29-1 to TRBJ2-7; 7 bases are shared with TRBD2. With V trimmed by 6 bases and J by 7 bases, 15 bases remained unmatched. This CDR3 spans 14 amino acids. Germline lookup yields CDR1 SQVTM and CDR2 ANQGSEA. DNA for the CDR3: TGCAGCGTCCGGGAGGTCAAGGGGTTTGGAGAGCAGTACTTC. Translation: CSVREVKGFGEQYF.

The V and J genes are TRBV10-1 and TRBJ2-2, with D uncertain. The CDR3 spans 14 residues. Trimming took 6 bases from V and 0 from J, leaving 8 bases between them. Per germline, CDR1 WNHNN and CDR2 SYGVQD (reference sequence). The CDR3 spells CASRDGTNTGELFF. The CDR3 coding sequence is TGCGCCAGCAGGGACGGAACGAACACCGGGGAGCTGTTTTTT.

The chain employs TRBV6-6 and TRBJ1-4; D is ambiguous. The CDR3 length is 14 residues. Looked up from germline, CDR1 is MNHNY and CDR2 is SVGAGI (reference sequence). V was cut by 4 bases and J by 0 bases, with 6 bases left in between. The CDR3 region has the DNA TGTGCCAGCAGTTCGACGGCAACTAATGAAAAACTGTTTTTT. This translates into CASSSTATNEKLFF.

This clone was picked up one time. The rearrangement uses TRBV11-3 and TRBJ2-2, with D hard to call. Germline loops: CDR1 SGHNT, CDR2 YENEEA. The ends were cut back, 5 bases at V and 0 bases at J, with 16 bases in the middle. There are 17 residues in the CDR3. The CDR3 sequence is CASSPLSGPANTGELFF. CDR3 DNA: TGTGCCAGCAGCCCCCTATCCGGGCCAGCGAACACCGGGGAGCTGTTTTTT.

The chain is built from TRBV7-6 and TRBJ2-3; 7 bases line up with TRBD1. This CDR3 is built from 16 residues. Losses at the gene ends were 3 bases for V and 4 bases for J; bases not matched to a gene: 10. The germline CDR1 and CDR2 sequences are SGHVS and FNYEAQ. The CDR3 DNA reads as TGTGCCAGCAGCTTGGGACAGATTAAGGACCCAGATACGCAGTATTTT. Encoded protein: CASSLGQIKDPDTQYF. The whole variable domain, remainder taken from reference TRBV7-6 and TRBJ2-3, is GAGVSQSPRYKVTKRGQDVALRCDPISGHVSLYWYRQALGQGPEFLTYFNYEAQQDKSGLPNDRFSAERPEGSISTLTIQRTEQRDSAMYRCASSLGQIKDPDTQYFGPGTRLTVL.

The chain links TRBV28 to TRBJ1-1; weak D call: TRBD1 (6 bases). The V end lost 7 bases, the J end lost 3 bases, and 15 bases lay between the germline ends. Germline CDR1 is MDHEN and CDR2 is SYDVKM. CDR3 length equals 14 residues. CDR3 residues: CASNPDRYDTEAFF. The CDR3 DNA is TGTGCCAGCAACCCCGACAGGTACGACACTGAAGCTTTCTTT. The full variable domain, in which reference TRBV28 and TRBJ1-1 provide the parts outside the CDR3, is DVKVTQSSRYLVKRTGEKVFLECVQDMDHENMFWYRQDPGLGLRLIYFSYDVKMKEKGDIPEGYSVSREKKERFSLILESASTNQTSMYLCASNPDRYDTEAFFGQGTRLTVV.

The V call is TRBV18, the J call TRBJ2-2; D perhaps matches TRBD1 (5 bases). CDR1 and CDR2 (germline): KGHSH, LQKENI. CDR3 length: 16 amino acids. V lost 3 bases and J 4 bases, leaving 15 bases between the germline ends. The CDR3 region is CASSPMGPPFTGELFF. The CDR3 region has the DNA TGTGCCAGCTCACCTATGGGGCCGCCCTTCACCGGGGAGCTGTTTTTT.

The V and J genes are TRBV14 and TRBJ2-7; tentatively, D is TRBD1 (6 bases). CDR1 is SGHDN and CDR2 is FVKESK in the germline V gene. The CDR3 totals 14 residues. Trimming took off 1 base at V and 2 bases at J, with 9 bases between the two ends. CDR3 residues: CASSQAGHPYEQYF. In DNA, the CDR3 is TGTGCCAGCAGCCAAGCGGGACATCCCTACGAGCAGTACTTC.

This chain uses TRBV2 with TRBJ2-3; 10 positions match TRBD2. CDR1 SNHLY and CDR2 FYNNEI come from the germline V gene. J gave up 2 bases and V 8 bases, and 7 bases lay outside the gene matches. The CDR3 has 15 residues. DNA for the CDR3: TGTGCCAGCCGCTCTAGCGGGAGAGACACAGATACGCAGTATTTT. Translating gives CASRSSGRDTDTQYF.

This clone was observed once. Other nucleotide sequences from this sample produce the same CDR3. This chain joins TRBV6-5 and TRBJ1-5; no clear D. The germline V and J ends were trimmed by 2 bases and 4 bases, with 6 bases remaining between them. The CDR3 consists of 13 residues. CDR1 is MNHEY and CDR2 is SVGAGI in the germline V gene. Written as DNA, the CDR3 is TGTGCCAGCAGTTACAACTATAATCAGCCCCAGCATTTT. Its translation is CASSYNYNQPQHF.

V and J are TRBV5-5 and TRBJ2-2, with D maybe TRBD1 (5 bases). Germline V lookup: CDR1 SGHKS, CDR2 YYEKEE (reference sequence). The CDR3 runs to 15 residues. Trimming took 2 bases from V and 0 from J, leaving 8 bases between them. CDR3 nucleotides: TGTGCCAGCAGCTTAGACAGCACGAACACCGGGGAGCTGTTTTTT. Encoded protein: CASSLDSTNTGELFF.

This chain connects TRBV30 to TRBJ2-3, with D possibly matching TRBD2 (5 bases). Germline V CDR1 and CDR2: GTSNPN, SVGIG (reference sequence). V lost 0 bases and J 4 bases, leaving 11 bases between the germline ends. CDR3 length equals 14 residues. CDR3 amino acids: CAWSVRGFPDTQYF. The CDR3 nucleotides are TGTGCCTGGAGTGTAAGAGGGTTTCCAGATACGCAGTATTTT.

The chain links TRBV6-6 to TRBJ1-1; D unclear. Germline V gene lookup returns CDR1 MNHNY and CDR2 SVGAGI (reference sequence). The CDR3 length is 13 residues. Trimming cost V 0 bases and J 7 bases, with 9 bases left between them. CDR3 in amino acids: CASSYSNLREAFF. The CDR3 DNA sequence: TGTGCCAGCAGTTACTCGAACCTACGTGAAGCTTTCTTT.

V is TRBV5-1 and J is TRBJ2-3, with TRBD2 as a possible D gene (5 bases). The CDR3 has 16 amino acids. V was cut by 4 bases and J by 0 bases, with 15 bases left in between. Germline assignment: CDR1 SGHRS and CDR2 YFSETQ. CDR3 nucleotides: TGCGCCAGCAGCCCCGGAAGCGGAGCAAGCACAGATACGCAGTATTTT. Its protein product is CASSPGSGASTDTQYF.